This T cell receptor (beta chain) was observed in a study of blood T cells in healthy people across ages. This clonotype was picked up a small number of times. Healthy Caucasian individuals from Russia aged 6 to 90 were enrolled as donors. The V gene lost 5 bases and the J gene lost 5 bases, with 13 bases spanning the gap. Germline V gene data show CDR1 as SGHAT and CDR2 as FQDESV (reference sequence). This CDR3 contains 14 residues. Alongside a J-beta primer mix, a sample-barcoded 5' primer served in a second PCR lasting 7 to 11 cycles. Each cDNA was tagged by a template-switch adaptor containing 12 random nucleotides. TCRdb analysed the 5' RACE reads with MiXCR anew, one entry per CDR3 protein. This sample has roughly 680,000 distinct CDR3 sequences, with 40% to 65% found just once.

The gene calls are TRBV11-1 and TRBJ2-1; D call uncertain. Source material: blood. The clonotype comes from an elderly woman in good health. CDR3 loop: CASSLTGPDNEQFF. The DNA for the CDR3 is TGTGCCAGCAGCCTCACCGGGCCCGACAATGAGCAGTTCTTC.